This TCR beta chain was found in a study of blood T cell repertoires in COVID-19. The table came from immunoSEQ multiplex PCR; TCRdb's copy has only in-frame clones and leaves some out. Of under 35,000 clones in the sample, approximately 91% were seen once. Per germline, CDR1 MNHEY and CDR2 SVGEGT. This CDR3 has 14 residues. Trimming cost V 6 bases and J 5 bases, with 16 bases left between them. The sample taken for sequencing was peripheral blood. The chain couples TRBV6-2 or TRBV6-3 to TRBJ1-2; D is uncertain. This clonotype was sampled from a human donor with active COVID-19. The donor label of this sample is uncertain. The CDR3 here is CASSPNQNLYGYTF. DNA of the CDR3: TGTGCCAGCAGCCCCAACCAAAACTTGTATGGCTACACCTTC.